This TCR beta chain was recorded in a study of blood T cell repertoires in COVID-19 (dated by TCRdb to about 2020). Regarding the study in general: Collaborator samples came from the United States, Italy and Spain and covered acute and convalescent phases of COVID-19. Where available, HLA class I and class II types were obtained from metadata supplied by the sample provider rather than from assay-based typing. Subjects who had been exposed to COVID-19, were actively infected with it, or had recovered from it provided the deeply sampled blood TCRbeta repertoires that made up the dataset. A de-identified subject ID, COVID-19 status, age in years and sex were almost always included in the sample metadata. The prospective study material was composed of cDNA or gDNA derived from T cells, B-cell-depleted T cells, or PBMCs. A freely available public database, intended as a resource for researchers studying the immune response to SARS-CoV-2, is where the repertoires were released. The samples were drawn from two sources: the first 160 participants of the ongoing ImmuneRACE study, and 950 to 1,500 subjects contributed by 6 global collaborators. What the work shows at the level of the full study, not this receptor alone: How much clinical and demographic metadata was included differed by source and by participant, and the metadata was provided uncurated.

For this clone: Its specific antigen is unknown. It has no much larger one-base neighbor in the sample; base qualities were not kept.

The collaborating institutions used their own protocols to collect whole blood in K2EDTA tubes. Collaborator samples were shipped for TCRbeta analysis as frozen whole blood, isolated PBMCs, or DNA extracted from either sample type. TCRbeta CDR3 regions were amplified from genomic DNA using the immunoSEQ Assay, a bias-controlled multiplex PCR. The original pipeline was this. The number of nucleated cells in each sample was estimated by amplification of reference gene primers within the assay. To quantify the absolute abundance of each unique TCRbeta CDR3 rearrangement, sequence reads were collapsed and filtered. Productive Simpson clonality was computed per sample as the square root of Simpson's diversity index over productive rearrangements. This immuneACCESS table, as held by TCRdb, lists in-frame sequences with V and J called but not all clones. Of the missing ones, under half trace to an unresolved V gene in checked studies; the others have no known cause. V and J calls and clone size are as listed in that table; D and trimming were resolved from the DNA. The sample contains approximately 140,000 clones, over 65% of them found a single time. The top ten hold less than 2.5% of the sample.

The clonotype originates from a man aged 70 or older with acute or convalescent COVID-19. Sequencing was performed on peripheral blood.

CDR3 reads: CASSPDRAETQYF. The DNA sequence is as follows: TGTGCCAGCAGCCCCGACAGGGCTGAGACCCAGTACTTC. Recombination connected TRBV11-3 to TRBJ2-5; 7 bases in the junction line up with TRBD1. Trimmed from V: 5 bases; trimmed from J: 5 bases; junction bases lacking a gene match: 5. Based on the germline V gene, the CDR1 and CDR2 sequences are SGHNT and YENEEA. Including cysteine and phenylalanine, the CDR3 has 13 amino acids. The retained sequence is limited to the CDR3, 39 bases, with the frame set at the first base.